This T cell receptor (beta chain) was observed in a study of blood T cells in healthy people across ages. General observations from the study: Expanded clonotype changes were possibly confounded by unknown donor CMV status.

This clonotype was found once. The antigen is not known. It was with a sample-barcoded 5' primer and a J-beta primer mix that a second PCR of roughly 7 to 11 cycles was run. A template-switch adaptor containing 12 random nucleotides labeled each cDNA molecule. Every sample gave at least 3 million paired-end reads containing CDR3. TCRdb itself ran the 5' RACE reads through MiXCR, one entry per CDR3 protein. The sample includes nearly 800,000 distinct CDR3 sequences, about 25% seen only once; the top ten take under 4.5%. This same sample was also part of a study on T cells of mothers and their children. That study reports: Study donors consisted of a few healthy Caucasian mothers and their six children.

Sequenced input: blood. This receptor was identified in a boy aged 5 to 17 in good health.

The CDR3 sequence: CASSLDFEQFF. The CDR3 nucleotides read TGTGCCAGCAGCTTAGATTTTGAACAGTTCTTC. The chain links TRBV7-9 to TRBJ2-1, with D unresolved. CDR1 and CDR2 from the germline V gene are SEHNR and FQNEAQ (reference sequence). The CDR3 spans 11 residues. The V and J ends lost 1 base and 13 bases respectively, with 8 bases between them.